This T cell receptor beta chain originates from a study of CD8 T cells in Susac syndrome. Study outcomes and limitations: Individuals included in the TCR sequencing and HLA analysis were acknowledged by the study to be relatively few in number.

RNA amounts of 0.5 to 1 ug underwent reverse transcription with random hexamers. Coverage of TCR beta CDR3 amplification by immunoSEQ multiplex PCR extended to 54 Vbeta and 13 Jbeta. TCRdb reanalysed the immunoSEQ multiplex PCR reads using MiXCR and keeps one entry per CDR3 protein. The sample comprises some 120,000 distinct CDR3 sequences, roughly 96% of which are singletons, and 0.09% to 0.15% rests with the top ten. Trimming shortened V by 6 bases and J by 5 bases, and 22 bases separated the two germline ends. This CDR3 is built from 16 residues. The germline CDR1 and CDR2 sequences are SNHLY and FYNNEI. Regarding this clonotype: The antigen remains undetermined.

The sequenced sample was CD4+ T cells from PBMCs. The chain joins TRBV2 to TRBJ2-5; D remains unclear. This TCR came from a human donor in good health. The CDR3 coding sequence is TGTGCCAGCAGCTCGAGGTGGCTACTCCGGGCCGAGACCCAGTACTTC. Translated, it gives CASSSRWLLRAETQYF. Filled out from reference TRBV2 and TRBJ2-5, the complete variable domain reads EPEVTQTPSHQVTQMGQEVILRCVPISNHLYFYWYRQILGQKVEFLVSFYNNEISEKSEIFDDQFSVERPDGSNFTLKIRSTKLEDSAMYFCASSSRWLLRAETQYFGPGTRLLVL.